A selection of T cell receptor beta chains follows, all from one sample in a study of shared clonotypes between healthy human individuals. The method was immunoSEQ multiplex PCR; TCRdb's version includes in-frame clones alone and lacks a portion of them. The sample consists of about 870,000 clones, 90% to 95% of them appearing once. Sequences were obtained from naive CD8+ T cells sorted from blood. The receptors were gathered from a man younger than 45 in good health. CDR3s include the opening cysteine and the closing phenylalanine or tryptophan. A D gene is named only where the DNA matches it firmly. Where a row states a size, it is once, few, many or the class of an expanded clone; other rows omit it.

clone size	J gene	V gene	D gene	CDR3 DNA	CDR3 protein
.	TRBJ1-1	TRBV4-3	.	TGCGCCAGCAGTGGTGATTTCGGGGACACTGAAGCTTTCTTT	CASSGDFGDTEAFF
.	TRBJ1-2	TRBV11-2	.	TGTGCCAGCAGCCCCGGGGCAGTTAACTATGGCTACACCTTC	CASSPGAVNYGYTF
.	TRBJ2-3	TRBV19	TRBD1	TGTGCCAGTACCTATAGGACAGGGAGCACAGATACGCAGTATTTT	CASTYRTGSTDTQYF
once	TRBJ2-2	TRBV6-4	.	TGTGCCAGCAGTCCGACTAGTCGGGGCACCGGGGAGCTGTTTTTT	CASSPTSRGTGELFF
once	TRBJ2-1	TRBV2	.	TGTGCCAGCAGGATACAGGGTACGATGAACAATGAGCAGTTCTTC	CASRIQGTMNNEQFF
.	TRBJ2-7	TRBV10-3	.	TGTGCCATCAGTGAGTCGAGCGAGTCCTACGAGCAGTACTTC	CAISESSESYEQYF
.	TRBJ2-3	TRBV27	TRBD2	TGTGCCAGCAGGGGACTAGCAGCTACGCAGTATTTT	CASRGLAATQYF
.	TRBJ2-1	TRBV9	TRBD1	TGTGCCAGCACCGGGACAGGGCGCAATGAGCAGTTCTTC	CASTGTGRNEQFF
.	TRBJ2-1	TRBV5-1	TRBD2	TGCGCCAGCAGAATCGGACTAGCGGACCCTAATGAGCAGTTCTTC	CASRIGLADPNEQFF
once	TRBJ2-1	TRBV4-1	TRBD1	TGCGCCAGCAGCCAACCGGGACAGGGGGCGGCGAGCGGGAACTACAATGAGCAGTTCTTC	CASSQPGQGAASGNYNEQFF
.	TRBJ2-7	TRBV9	TRBD2	TGTGCCAGCAGCGTAGGGGGGGGGAAGGGGTACGAGCAGTACTTC	CASSVGGGKGYEQYF
.	TRBJ2-2	TRBV28	.	TGTGCCAGCGGTGGGGCCGGGGAGCTGTTTTTT	CASGGAGELFF
.	TRBJ2-1	TRBV2	.	TGTGCCAGCAGTGAAGTGGGCGGTTTGTACAATGAGCAGTTCTTC	CASSEVGGLYNEQFF
.	TRBJ2-7	TRBV27	.	TGTGCCAGCAGTCCGAAACGGGATATCTACGAGCAGTACTTC	CASSPKRDIYEQYF
.	TRBJ2-2	TRBV9	TRBD2	TGTGCCAGCAGCCCTCACCGCGGGGGAGGGCACAGGAACACCGGGGAGCTGTTTTTT	CASSPHRGGGHRNTGELFF
.	TRBJ2-1	TRBV29-1	TRBD2	TGCAGCGTTGAAGATAGATTGGCGGGAGGGCGGAATGAGCAGTTCTTC	CSVEDRLAGGRNEQFF
.	TRBJ2-1	TRBV15	.	TGTGCCACCAGCAGAGTCTCTTGGGCGGGTCGCGATGAGCAGTTCTTC	CATSRVSWAGRDEQFF
.	TRBJ2-1	TRBV7-2	.	TGTGCCAGCAACCTAATCTCGGACAATGAGCAGTTCTTC	CASNLISDNEQFF
once	TRBJ2-7	TRBV9	.	TGTGCCAGCAGCGTAGGCGGGGGCATCTACGAGCAGTACTTC	CASSVGGGIYEQYF
.	TRBJ2-7	TRBV28	TRBD1	TGTGCCAGCAGTGGGGACAGGCTGGTACCCTACGAGCAGTACTTC	CASSGDRLVPYEQYF